These T cell receptor beta chains were read from a single sample in a study of beta chain features in type 1 diabetes. Some clones are missing from TCRdb's copy, which holds only in-frame ones; the method was immunoSEQ multiplex PCR. The data hold roughly 730,000 clones, with around an eighth observed a single time. The sample taken for sequencing was naive CD4+ T cells from blood. The receptors stem from a man aged 18 to 29 with type 1 diabetes. Both conserved end residues are part of each CDR3.

>TRBJ2-1|TRBV9
CASSWDRGGDEQFF
>TRBJ1-1|TRBV25-1
CASSPHGAGNAEAFF
>TRBJ1-3|TRBV7-9
CASSLSSTIYF
>TRBJ2-7|TRBV19
CASGLAGASGEQYF
>TRBJ1-6|TRBV5-1
CASSLAFSSMGSPLHF
>TRBJ2-7|TRBV28
CASSVGPYEQYF
>TRBJ2-3|TRBV19
CASSINRDQDTQYF
>TRBJ2-1|TRBV19
CASSTGPWNEQFF
>TRBJ2-6|TRBV6-5
CASSYSAASGANVLTF
>TRBJ2-3|TRBV10-3
CAISGQGPSQSTDTQYF
>TRBJ2-2|TRBV5-1
CASSSGQDDGELFF
>TRBJ1-1|TRBV7-3
CASSLMGQGAEAFF
>TRBJ2-1|TRBV5-1
CASSFFNEQFF
>TRBJ2-3|TRBV29-1
CSSSITSTDTQYF
>TRBJ2-1|TRBV9
CASSVAGGSEQFF
>TRBJ1-2|TRBV18
CASSRPQGTGYTF
>TRBJ1-1|TRBV19
CASRRLGLSTEAFF
>TRBJ2-7|TRBV5-6
CASSLQIRDSTYEQYF
>TRBJ2-1|TRBV7-9
CASSLAGKSEQFF
>TRBJ2-5|TRBV7-9
CASSFRPGQGQETQYF
>TRBJ2-2|TRBV4-1
CASSQAAGTPPGELFF